A single sample gave rise to the 22 T cell receptor beta chains below, sequenced in a study of Graves' ophthalmopathy and Graves' hyperthyroidism. The authors amplified TCR beta CDR3 regions, and they did so from RNA transcripts for repertoire sequencing. HTBI-primed RT-PCR formed the first round, and a multiplex PCR formed the second. TCRdb reanalysed the multiplex PCR reads using MiXCR and keeps one entry per CDR3 protein. The top ten hold 3.5% to 5% of the sample, which has about 550,000 distinct CDR3 sequences, approximately 37% seen once. What was sequenced was peripheral blood or thyroid tissue (not recorded which). These receptors originate from an adult man with Graves' hyperthyroidism.

This clonotype was found many times. The chain joins TRBV6-5 to TRBJ1-2; the match to TRBD1 covers 10 bases. This CDR3 has 16 amino acids. With V trimmed by 6 bases and J by 6 bases, 13 bases remained unmatched. Germline-derived CDR1 and CDR2 are MNHEY and SVGAGI. The CDR3 region has the DNA TGTGCCAGCAGGCCGCGGACGGACAGGGGGTTTAATGGCTACACCTTC. Amino acids: CASRPRTDRGFNGYTF.

This clonotype was recorded many times. The chain combines TRBV2 with TRBJ1-2, with D possibly TRBD1 on 5 matching bases. CDR3 size: 13 residues. The germline CDR1 and CDR2 sequences are SNHLY and FYNNEI. Trimming took 6 bases from V and 4 from J, leaving 12 bases between them. The CDR3 nucleotides are TGTGCCAGCAGCCGAGACAGCACCTATGGCTACACCTTC. Its protein is CASSRDSTYGYTF.

The chain links TRBV5-1 to TRBJ2-1, with unresolved D. V was cut by 5 bases and J by 15 bases, with 18 bases left in between. Germline CDR1 is SGHRS and CDR2 is YFSETQ. CDR3 length: 12 amino acids. The CDR3 coding sequence is TGCGCCAGCAGTCCGGATGGGAAAGGGTGGTTCTTC. Protein: CASSPDGKGWFF.

The CDR3, as DNA: TGTGCCAGCAGCTTACAGGCGAACTCCTACAATGAGCAGTTCTTC. It translates to CASSLQANSYNEQFF. The V and J genes are TRBV7-9 and TRBJ2-1; D gene uncertain. Trimming cost V 2 bases and J 0 bases, with 8 bases left between them. The CDR3 is 15 residues long. The germline V gene encodes CDR1 SEHNR and CDR2 FQNEAQ (reference sequence).

The chain employs TRBV25-1 and TRBJ2-3, with TRBD1 matching 8 bases. The germline CDR1 and CDR2 sequences are MGHDK and SYGVNS. With 1 base clipped from V and 1 base from J, the junction kept 1 base outside the gene matches. The CDR3 has 15 amino acids. CDR3 DNA: TGTGCCAGCAGTGAATTGGGACAGGGCACAGATACGCAGTATTTT. This sequence encodes CASSELGQGTDTQYF.

Ten or more counts support this clonotype. The chain combines TRBV7-9 with TRBJ2-7; TRBD2 matches at 8 bases. Trimming removed 5 bases from V and 2 bases from J; junction bases left unmatched: 5. The CDR3 is 14 amino acids. CDR1 and CDR2 (germline): SEHNR, FQNEAQ (reference sequence). CDR3 loop: CASSPGLGTYEQYF. For the CDR3, the DNA is TGTGCCAGCAGCCCGGGACTAGGGACCTACGAGCAGTACTTC.

There are a few counts of this clonotype. The chain couples TRBV12-3 or TRBV12-4 to TRBJ1-1, with TRBD1 matching 7 bases. CDR3 size: 18 residues. Germline trimming cut 4 bases from V and 1 base from J; bases unmatched to any gene: 15. CDR3 DNA sequence: TGTGCCAGCAGTTACTCGCCCTATCCGGGACAGAAGAACACTGAAGCTTTCTTT. It is translated as CASSYSPYPGQKNTEAFF.

The rearrangement links TRBV28 to TRBJ1-2, with D hard to call. The ends were cut back, 6 bases at V and 4 bases at J, with 15 bases in the middle. CDR1 is MDHEN, CDR2 SYDVKM, per germline. CDR3 length: 14 residues. In DNA, the CDR3 is TGTGCCAGCAGCGGTGCCACTACCTTCTATGGCTACACCTTC. Encoded protein: CASSGATTFYGYTF.

V and J are TRBV5-1 and TRBJ2-5, with D perhaps given as TRBD1 or TRBD2 (5 bases each). This CDR3 has 16 residues. Deletions cut 0 bases from V and 5 bases from J, with 17 bases between. Germline V gives CDR1 SGHRS, CDR2 YFSETQ. The CDR3 DNA is TGCGCCAGCAGCTTGGAGCCAGGGAGTAACGGCGAGACCCAGTACTTC. Its translation: CASSLEPGSNGETQYF.

Ten or more counts support this clonotype. The chain links TRBV29-1 to TRBJ1-1; D remains ambiguous. CDR1 SQVTM and CDR2 ANQGSEA come from the germline V gene. V was shortened by 3 bases and J by 1 base, with 3 bases between the two germline ends. CDR3 length: 11 amino acids. The CDR3 nucleotides read TGCAGCGTTGACGGGAACACTGAAGCTTTCTTT. Protein: CSVDGNTEAFF.

The table lists this clonotype with a few counts. The V and J genes are TRBV2 and TRBJ2-3; 7 nucleotides agree with TRBD1. Germline CDR1 is SNHLY and CDR2 is FYNNEI. The junction had 0 bases not matched to a gene; V was cut back by 4 bases and J by 5 bases. The length of the CDR3 is 12 residues. CDR3 sequence (DNA): TGTGCCAGCAGTGGGGACAGAGATACGCAGTATTTT. As protein: CASSGDRDTQYF. The entire variable domain, with the rest obtained from reference TRBV2 and TRBJ2-3, is as follows: EPEVTQTPSHQVTQMGQEVILRCVPISNHLYFYWYRQILGQKVEFLVSFYNNEISEKSEIFDDQFSVERPDGSNFTLKIRSTKLEDSAMYFCASSGDRDTQYFGPGTRLTVL.

This rearrangement joins TRBV7-9 to TRBJ2-7; 12 bases map to TRBD1. The J call could be wrong; TRBJ2-1 is a better fit for the DNA end. The CDR3 loop spans 15 amino acids. Germline V gives CDR1 SEHNR, CDR2 FQNEAQ (reference sequence). In DNA, the CDR3 is TGTGCCAGCAGCTTGAGGGGACAGGGGGCGAATGAGCAGTTCTTC. It specifies CASSLRGQGANEQFF.

This clonotype has only a few counts. CDR3 nucleotide sequence: TGTGCCAGCAGCGACCACGGGGGGGCTTCGAACACCGGGGAGCTGTTTTTT. It codes for CASSDHGGASNTGELFF. The rearrangement links TRBV5-6 to TRBJ2-2; 8 bases agree with TRBD2. Germline CDR1 is SGHDT and CDR2 is YYEEEE. The V gene end was trimmed by 4 bases and the J gene end by 0 bases; junction bases not matched to a gene: 8. The CDR3 consists of 17 residues. The full variable domain, with the rest looked up from reference TRBV5-6 and TRBJ2-2, is DAGVTQSPTHLIKTRGQQVTLRCSPKSGHDTVSWYQQALGQGPQFIFQYYEEEERQRGNFPDRFSGHQFPNYSSELNVNALLLGDSALYLCASSDHGGASNTGELFFGEGSRLTVL.

This clonotype was detected a few times. A read error may account for a junction end that differs from germline. The V gene is TRBV6-4, the J gene TRBJ2-3; possible D gene TRBD1, 5 bases. The CDR3 length is 13 residues. Germline CDR1 reads MRHNA; CDR2 reads SNTAGT. CDR3 coding DNA: TGTGCCATCAGTAGACAGCCCACAGATACGCAGTATTTT. Residues: CAISRQPTDTQYF.

This chain uses TRBV12-3 or TRBV12-4 with TRBJ2-5; D gene uncertain. The V end lost 6 bases, the J end lost 1 base, and 15 bases lay between the germline ends. The CDR3 contains 15 residues. CDR3 nucleotide sequence: TGTGCCAGCAGCCTGGGAATTAGTTCCCAAGAGACCCAGTACTTC. This gives the protein CASSLGISSQETQYF.

In this sample, this clonotype turned up once. V usage is TRBV7-9 and J usage is TRBJ1-4; D possibly corresponds to TRBD1 (5 bases). This CDR3 comprises 14 residues. V was cut by 2 bases and J by 8 bases, with 12 bases left in between. Germline assignment: CDR1 SEHNR and CDR2 FQNEAQ (reference sequence). CDR3 residues: CASSLMGGFEKLFF. The CDR3 DNA follows: TGTGCCAGCAGCTTAATGGGGGGGTTCGAAAAACTGTTTTTT.

This clonotype has just a few counts. The chain combines TRBV7-3 with TRBJ2-7; the D is unclear. The J call may be wrong; the DNA end is better matched by TRBJ2-1. The CDR3 spans 15 residues. Germline CDR1 and CDR2: SGHTA and FQGTGA. DNA for the CDR3: TGTGCCAGCAGCTTATTTGTTACAGCCTACAATGAGCAGTTCTTC. Translated, it gives CASSLFVTAYNEQFF.

The CDR3 reads CSVRQGETQYF. The CDR3 nucleotides read TGCAGCGTTCGACAGGGGGAGACCCAGTACTTC. The chain carries TRBV29-1 and TRBJ2-5, with 8 bases lining up with TRBD1. Germline V gene sequence: CDR1 SQVTM, CDR2 ANQGSEA. The CDR3 extends over 11 amino acids. Unmatched junction bases numbered 1, after V lost 5 bases and J lost 5 bases.

This clonotype was picked up a small number of times. This may stem from a read error, because a much larger clone lies one nucleotide away. This chain links TRBV7-9 with TRBJ1-2; D gene ambiguous. The CDR3 runs to 10 residues. Germline-derived CDR1 and CDR2 are SEHNR and FQNEAQ (reference sequence). V shed 6 bases and J shed 7 bases, with 6 bases lying between them. The CDR3 protein is CASSEGGYTF. The CDR3 DNA sequence: TGTGCCAGCAGTGAAGGTGGCTACACCTTC. The variable domain in full, completed from reference TRBV7-9 and TRBJ1-2, reads DTGVSQNPRHKITKRGQNVTFRCDPISEHNRLYWYRQTLGQGPEFLTYFQNEAQLEKSRLLSDRFSAERPKGSFSTLEIQRTEQGDSAMYLCASSEGGYTFGSGTRLTVV.

This clonotype occurred a few times. V gene TRBV5-1 combines with J gene TRBJ1-2; D remains ambiguous. CDR1 and CDR2 from the germline V gene are SGHRS and YFSETQ. Trimming took 5 bases from V and 6 from J, leaving 11 bases between them. The CDR3 spans 12 residues. This CDR3 is CASRIGVDGYTF. In nucleotides, the CDR3 is TGCGCCAGCAGGATAGGAGTGGATGGCTACACCTTC.

In regard to this clonotype: One end of the junction varies from germline; a read error may be responsible. The chain couples TRBV20-1 to TRBJ2-2; possibly TRBD2 for D (6 bases). CDR3 size: 12 residues. Looked up from germline, CDR1 is DFQATT and CDR2 is SNEGSKA (reference sequence). For the CDR3, the DNA is TGCAGTGCTCGGGGACTCGTGGGTGAGCAGTTTTTT. This translates into CSARGLVGEQFF.

This clonotype appeared many times. The V call is TRBV10-3, the J call TRBJ1-6; tentatively, D is TRBD1 (6 bases). The CDR3 totals 15 residues. CDR1 and CDR2 (germline): ENHRY, SYGVKD. V was trimmed by 4 bases and J by 0 bases, leaving 7 bases between them. DNA for the CDR3: TGTGCCATCAGTGTGGACAGCTCCTATAATTCACCCCTCCACTTT. The encoded protein is CAISVDSSYNSPLHF.